A selection of T cell receptor beta chains follows, all from one sample in a study of blood T cell repertoires in COVID-19. The repertoire was sequenced with immunoSEQ multiplex PCR; TCRdb's copy has only in-frame clones and lacks some. The sample has fewer than 150,000 clones, more than 75% seen once. The sequenced sample consisted of peripheral blood. The origin of the receptors is a woman in her forties or fifties who had recovered from COVID-19. The CDR3 runs from the conserved cysteine through the conserved F or W. The D gene is left open where the match is weak. Clone size appears in some rows only: once, few, many, or a class for an expanded clone.

clone size	V gene	D gene	J gene	CDR3 length	CDR3 DNA	CDR3 protein
.	TRBV19	TRBD1	TRBJ2-1	16	TGTGCCAGTAGTTTCTCGGGGACAGGGAAAAGGAATGAGCAGTTCTTC	CASSFSGTGKRNEQFF
.	TRBV5-5	.	TRBJ1-5	17	TGTGCCAGCAGCTTGGGCCGTGCGGGGACGAGCAATCAGCCCCAGCATTTT	CASSLGRAGTSNQPQHF
.	TRBV5-1	TRBD1	TRBJ2-7	14	TGCGCCAGCAGCTTGGAGGACAGGCGCGGCGAGCAGTACTTC	CASSLEDRRGEQYF
.	TRBV10-3	TRBD1	TRBJ1-2	15	TGTGCCATCAGTGAGCCGACAGGGTTGGACTATGGCTACACCTTC	CAISEPTGLDYGYTF
.	TRBV7-7	TRBD2	TRBJ2-1	13	TGTGCCAGCAGTAGCGGGAGGTACAATGAGCAGTTCTTC	CASSSGRYNEQFF
.	TRBV29-1	TRBD2	TRBJ2-1	16	TGCAGCGTTTGGGGACTAGCGGGAGTCGGGGAAAATGAGCAGTTCTTC	CSVWGLAGVGENEQFF
.	TRBV7-2	.	TRBJ2-7	14	TGTGCCAGCAGCCGCCAGGGGCTCGGGGACGAGCAGTACTTC	CASSRQGLGDEQYF
.	TRBV5-4	.	TRBJ1-2	18	TGTGCCAGCAGCTTGGAGTATTGGGGGGGAAGATCCTCTAGCGGCTACACCTTC	CASSLEYWGGRSSSGYTF
.	TRBV9	TRBD2	TRBJ2-1	16	TGTGCCAGCAGCGTAGGTCCGGGACTAGCGATTAGTGAGCAGTTCTTC	CASSVGPGLAISEQFF
.	TRBV30	.	TRBJ2-1	15	TGTGCCTGGAGTGTACCCTATCGGGGAACGAATGAGCAGTTCTTC	CAWSVPYRGTNEQFF
.	TRBV7-9	TRBD1	TRBJ1-4	16	TGTGCCAGCAGCTATGGACAGGGCCTTACTAATGAAAAACTGTTTTTT	CASSYGQGLTNEKLFF
.	TRBV5-5	TRBD1	TRBJ2-7	14	TGTGCCAGCAGCGGACAGGGACTTCTCCTTGAGCAGTACTTC	CASSGQGLLLEQYF
few	TRBV18	.	TRBJ1-2	18	TGTGCCAGCTCACCAGGGGGCGGCAGGGCCCCGAATAACTATGGCTACACCTTC	CASSPGGGRAPNNYGYTF
once	TRBV2	TRBD1	TRBJ1-4	14	TGTGCCAGCAAAGGACAGGGGGCGGGCGAAAAACTGTTTTTT	CASKGQGAGEKLFF
.	TRBV19	.	TRBJ2-5	12	TGTGCCAGCCGACTATCTGGAGAGACCCAGTACTTC	CASRLSGETQYF
.	TRBV7-9	.	TRBJ1-6	15	TGTGCCAGCCCAGAGACACCTGCCTATAATTCACCCCTCCACTTT	CASPETPAYNSPLHF
.	TRBV19	.	TRBJ1-2	15	TGTGCCAGTAGTATAGGAGAGCTGAAGAACTATGGCTACACCTTC	CASSIGELKNYGYTF
.	TRBV2	TRBD1	TRBJ1-1	11	TGTGCCAGCAAGTGGGACAGTGAAGCTTTCTTT	CASKWDSEAFF
once	TRBV7-2	TRBD1	TRBJ2-7	15	TGTGCCAGCAGTCGATGGACAGGGTCAGACTACGAGCAGTACTTC	CASSRWTGSDYEQYF
.	TRBV24-1	TRBD2	TRBJ2-2	18	TGTGCCACCAGTGATTTTCTCGCGAGCGGGACTAACACCGGGGAGCTGTTTTTT	CATSDFLASGTNTGELFF
.	TRBV5-1	.	TRBJ2-2	16	TGCGCCAGCAGCGGCGACGGGGGGCGGAACACCGGGGAGCTGTTTTTT	CASSGDGGRNTGELFF
.	TRBV27	TRBD1	TRBJ2-7	15	TGTGCCAGCAGGGCCGGGACAGGGGAATGGTCCGAGCAGTACTTC	CASRAGTGEWSEQYF
once	TRBV24-1	TRBD1	TRBJ2-7	16	TGTGCCACCAGTGATTTGACGGCAGGGGGATACTACGAGCAGTACTTC	CATSDLTAGGYYEQYF
.	TRBV5-1	.	TRBJ1-1	16	TGCGCCAGCAGCTTGGGTCATTTGGGGGCAGACACTGAAGCTTTCTTT	CASSLGHLGADTEAFF
.	TRBV4-1	.	TRBJ2-1	13	TGCGCCAGCAGCCGAGGACAGGCGGGAGAGCAGTTCTTC	CASSRGQAGEQFF
.	TRBV4-1	.	TRBJ2-7	16	TGCGCCAGCAGCCAATTTAAAGGTCCCAGGCCTTACGAGCAGTACTTC	CASSQFKGPRPYEQYF
.	TRBV2	TRBD2	TRBJ2-1	17	TGTGCCAGCCGACGGACTAGCGGGAGGGTCTCCTACAATGAGCAGTTCTTC	CASRRTSGRVSYNEQFF
.	TRBV6-1	.	TRBJ1-5	14	TGTGCCAGCAGTGAAAGGGGGAATTCTCAGCCCCAGCATTTT	CASSERGNSQPQHF
.	TRBV28	TRBD2	TRBJ2-5	18	TGTGCCAGCACCTTAAGTCGACTAGCGGGGGGGGAGGAAGAGACCCAGTACTTC	CASTLSRLAGGEEETQYF
.	TRBV7-9	.	TRBJ2-3	15	TGTGCCAGCAGCTCGAGAACTAGCCCTAAAGATACGCAGTATTTT	CASSSRTSPKDTQYF